One T cell receptor (beta chain) is described in this entry. This clonotype turned up a few times. What this receptor recognizes is not known. One base away there is no much larger clone; base qualities are not given. The germline V gene specifies LGHNT as CDR1 and FRNRAP as CDR2. A distance of 7 bases separates the germline ends of V and J, which lose 5 bases and 0 bases respectively. Taken from cysteine to phenylalanine, the CDR3 has 13 residues. The retained sequence is limited to the CDR3, 39 bases, with the frame set at the first base. The data originate from a study of T cells in Graves' hyperthyroidism and ophthalmopathy (dated by TCRdb to the late 2010s). About the full investigation: Peripheral blood samples were taken at the time of initial diagnosis, prior to any treatment. A discovery cohort of about a hundred patients, roughly 40 with Graves' ophthalmopathy and approximately 57 with stable Graves' hyperthyroidism, was used to find distinguishing TCR V-J signatures. Prospective prediction of ophthalmopathy was tested in an independent validation cohort consisting of about 19 hyperthyroidism patients and 17 patients who later progressed to ophthalmopathy. The 90 or so discovery patients were randomly split 7:3 into training and test sets. In addition, the study compared T-cell repertoires in thyroid tissue and in blood from 6 or 7 Graves' hyperthyroidism patients. Once sampling was done, hyperthyroidism patients were given methimazole at a starting dose of 30 mg daily, whereas ophthalmopathy patients were given high-dose intravenous methylprednisolone. The paper describes TCR Vbeta CDR3 sequencing of 135 peripheral blood samples, made up of roughly 45 ophthalmopathy patients, 70 to 75 hyperthyroidism patients and around 17 progressor patients. The study at large found these results: In validation, the model predicted progression to ophthalmopathy a median of roughly six months before onset, with around 70% sensitivity and about 72% specificity. Ophthalmopathy was separated from stable hyperthyroidism by a 13 V-J signature model, with approximately 90% sensitivity and around 81% specificity obtained in cross-validation and 80%/75% obtained in testing. No statistical method was used to fix the sample size in advance, and group allocation was not hidden from the investigators. Most expanded thyroid clonotypes (frequency above 0.001) were also detected in blood, a finding suggesting that blood repertoires may reflect thyroid immune responses.

The hyperthyroidism patients were between 18 and 65 years old and newly diagnosed, with a disease duration of less than 2 months. The study excluded patients with uncontrolled infections, other autoimmune diseases, pregnancy or lactation. Diagnoses relied on clinical symptoms, serum thyroxine and TRAb, thyroid ultrasound and orbital computed tomography. Blood from progressor patients was collected at the time of first diagnosis with hyperthyroidism, before any ophthalmopathy symptoms had appeared. PBMCs were isolated from about 10 ml of fresh peripheral blood by Ficoll-Paque density gradient centrifugation. Progressor patients were initially diagnosed with Graves' hyperthyroidism and developed ophthalmopathy during follow-up. Total RNA was extracted using Trizol reagent, and RNA quality was assessed on an Agilent 2100 Bioanalyzer. The TCR beta CDR3 regions were amplified from the RNA transcripts. For the first round of RT-PCR on the TCR CDR3, the HTBI primer set was used together with the Qiagen OneStep RT-PCR kit. A second multiplex PCR round built the libraries, followed by size selection and purification. Paired-end sequencing of the libraries was performed with 100 bp reads on an Illumina HiSeq2000. The original pipeline was this. SOAPnuke was used to process the raw data, with reads discarded if the reads contained adapters or uncalled bases, had a mean Phred below 15, or lacked an exact constant-primer or identifier match. High-quality paired reads were merged with COPE v1.2.5, and unique nucleotide sequences were defined as clonotypes. MiTCR v1.1 was used to align clonotypes to the IMGT TRBV, TRBD and TRBJ reference segments. The analysis was restricted to V-J combinations with a frequency above 0.0001, which together covered 99.2% of the repertoires. A TCS score was defined as the ratio between F50 (clonal expansion) and ExV (chaos), using BLOSUM62-based TCRdist between CDR3 peptides within each V-J. Welch's t-statistics and random forest reduced several hundred V-J features to 13, which were used in a naive Bayes classifier (R e1071). TCRdb's own reprocessing of the public reads used fastp at Q25 and MiXCR and kept productive beta chains. Rows merge per CDR3 protein into single entries with the most common DNA and genes. The V and J calls shown here were made by TCRdb, not taken from the authors' results. The sample records 280,000 or so distinct CDR3 sequences, 20% to 25% of which are singletons. The ten biggest clones cover about 25% of the sample.

The sequence derives from a man between 35 and 55 years old with Graves' hyperthyroidism that later progressed to Graves' ophthalmopathy. The sample comprised blood. Here the chain combines TRBV12-5 and TRBJ1-1; no D gene is confidently identified. The nucleotide sequence is given as TGTGCTAGTGGTCTAGGGCTGAACACTGAAGCTTTCTTT. Translation gives CASGLGLNTEAFF.